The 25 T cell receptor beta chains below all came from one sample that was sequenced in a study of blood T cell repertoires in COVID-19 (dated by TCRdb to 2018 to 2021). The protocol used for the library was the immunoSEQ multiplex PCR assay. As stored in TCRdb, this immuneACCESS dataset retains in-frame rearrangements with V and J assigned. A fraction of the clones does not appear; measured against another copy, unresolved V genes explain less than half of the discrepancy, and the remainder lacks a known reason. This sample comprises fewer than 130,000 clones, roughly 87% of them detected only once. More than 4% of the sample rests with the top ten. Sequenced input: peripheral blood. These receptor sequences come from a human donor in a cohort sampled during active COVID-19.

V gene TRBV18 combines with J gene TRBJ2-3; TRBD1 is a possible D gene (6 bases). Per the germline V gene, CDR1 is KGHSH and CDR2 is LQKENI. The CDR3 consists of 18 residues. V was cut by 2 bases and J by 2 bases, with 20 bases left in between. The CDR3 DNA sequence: TGTGCCAGCTCACCATGGGGACAAGGTCGGTCTCCCACAGATACGCAGTATTTT. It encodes CASSPWGQGRSPTDTQYF.

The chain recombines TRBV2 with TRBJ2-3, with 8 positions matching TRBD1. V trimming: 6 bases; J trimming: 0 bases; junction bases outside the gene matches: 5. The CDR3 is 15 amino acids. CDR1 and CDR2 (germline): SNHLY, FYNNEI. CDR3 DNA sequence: TGTGCCAGCAGCGGGACAGGCGCTAGCACAGATACGCAGTATTTT. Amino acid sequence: CASSGTGASTDTQYF.

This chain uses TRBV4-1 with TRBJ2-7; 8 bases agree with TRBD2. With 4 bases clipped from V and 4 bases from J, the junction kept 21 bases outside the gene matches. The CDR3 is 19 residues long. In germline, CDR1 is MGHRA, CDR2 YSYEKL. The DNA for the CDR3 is TGCGCCAGCAGCCCTGACGGGGCCCTCTTGCCGCGCGGGGGGTACGAGCAGTACTTC. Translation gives CASSPDGALLPRGGYEQYF.

The CDR3 is CASSLGGTGISGANVLTF. The DNA for the CDR3 is TGTGCCAGCAGCTTAGGAGGGACAGGGATCTCTGGGGCCAACGTCCTGACTTTC. This sequence joins TRBV7-6 and TRBJ2-6, with TRBD1 identical over 9 bases. J gave up 0 bases and V 1 base, and 4 bases lay outside the gene matches. This CDR3 is built from 18 residues. CDR1 and CDR2 from the germline V gene are SGHVS and FNYEAQ.

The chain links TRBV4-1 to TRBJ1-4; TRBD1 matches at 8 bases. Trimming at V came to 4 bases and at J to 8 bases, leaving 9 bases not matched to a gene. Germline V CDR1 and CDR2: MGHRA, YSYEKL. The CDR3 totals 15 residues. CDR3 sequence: CASSRDGQGREKLFF. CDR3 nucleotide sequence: TGCGCCAGCAGCCGAGATGGACAGGGAAGGGAAAAACTGTTTTTT.

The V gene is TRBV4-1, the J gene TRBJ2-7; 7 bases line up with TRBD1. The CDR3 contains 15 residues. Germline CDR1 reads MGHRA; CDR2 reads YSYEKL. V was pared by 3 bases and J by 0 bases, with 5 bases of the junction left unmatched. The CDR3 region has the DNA TGCGCCAGCAGCCAGCCCGGGACAGACTCCTACGAGCAGTACTTC. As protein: CASSQPGTDSYEQYF.

Here the CDR3 DNA reads TGTGCCAGCAGCGAGAGGACAGGGGGTTTTCAGCCCCAGCATTTT. It codes for CASSERTGGFQPQHF. The chain uses TRBV2 and TRBJ1-5, with TRBD1 matching over 10 bases. This CDR3 region has 15 residues. Trimming removed 6 bases from V and 6 bases from J; junction bases left unmatched: 8. Germline CDR1 SNHLY, CDR2 FYNNEI. The variable domain in full, with the rest retrieved from reference TRBV2 and TRBJ1-5, is EPEVTQTPSHQVTQMGQEVILRCVPISNHLYFYWYRQILGQKVEFLVSFYNNEISEKSEIFDDQFSVERPDGSNFTLKIRSTKLEDSAMYFCASSERTGGFQPQHFGDGTRLSIL.

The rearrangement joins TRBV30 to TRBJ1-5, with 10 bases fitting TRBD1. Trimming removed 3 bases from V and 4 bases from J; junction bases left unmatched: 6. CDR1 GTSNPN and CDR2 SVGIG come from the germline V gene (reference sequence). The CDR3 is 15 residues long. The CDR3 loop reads CAWSMTGGNNQPQHF. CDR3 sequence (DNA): TGTGCCTGGAGCATGACAGGGGGCAATAATCAGCCCCAGCATTTT. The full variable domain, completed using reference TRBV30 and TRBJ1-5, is SQTIHQWPATLVQPVGSPLSLECTVEGTSNPNLYWYRQAAGRGLQLLFYSVGIGQISSEVPQNLSASRPQDRQFILSSKKLLLSDSGFYLCAWSMTGGNNQPQHFGDGTRLSIL.

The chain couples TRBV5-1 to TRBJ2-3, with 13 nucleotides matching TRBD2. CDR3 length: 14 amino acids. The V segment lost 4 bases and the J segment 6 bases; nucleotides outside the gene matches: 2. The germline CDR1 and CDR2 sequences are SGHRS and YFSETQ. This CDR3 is CASSPGLAGDTQYF. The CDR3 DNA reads TGCGCCAGCAGCCCGGGACTAGCGGGGGATACGCAGTATTTT. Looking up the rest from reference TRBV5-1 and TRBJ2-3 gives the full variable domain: KAGVTQTPRYLIKTRGQQVTLSCSPISGHRSVSWYQQTPGQGLQFLFEYFSETQRNKGNFPGRFSGRQFSNSRSEMNVSTLELGDSALYLCASSPGLAGDTQYFGPGTRLTVL.

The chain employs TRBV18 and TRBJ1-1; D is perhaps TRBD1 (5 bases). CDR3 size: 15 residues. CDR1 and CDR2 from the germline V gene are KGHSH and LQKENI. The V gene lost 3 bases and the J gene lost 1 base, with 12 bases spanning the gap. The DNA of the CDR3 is TGTGCCAGCTCACCGGTAAACGGACAGAACACTGAAGCTTTCTTT. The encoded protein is CASSPVNGQNTEAFF.

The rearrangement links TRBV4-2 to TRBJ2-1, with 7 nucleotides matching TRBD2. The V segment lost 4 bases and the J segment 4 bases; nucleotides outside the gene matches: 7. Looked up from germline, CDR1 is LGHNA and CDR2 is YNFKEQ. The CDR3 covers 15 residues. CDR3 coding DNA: TGTGCCAGCAGCCCGAGGGACTACCATTACAATGAGCAGTTCTTC. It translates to CASSPRDYHYNEQFF.

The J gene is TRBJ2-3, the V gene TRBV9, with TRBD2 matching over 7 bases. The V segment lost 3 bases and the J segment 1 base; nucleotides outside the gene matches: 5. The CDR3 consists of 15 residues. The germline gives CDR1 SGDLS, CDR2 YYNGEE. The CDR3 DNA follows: TGTGCCAGCAGCGCGACTAGCCCTGGCACAGATACGCAGTATTTT. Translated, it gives CASSATSPGTDTQYF.

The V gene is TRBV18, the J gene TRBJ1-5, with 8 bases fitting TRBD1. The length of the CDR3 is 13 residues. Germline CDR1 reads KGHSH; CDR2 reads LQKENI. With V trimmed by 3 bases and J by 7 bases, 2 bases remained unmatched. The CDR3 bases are TGTGCCAGCTCACCGACAGGGGAGCAGCCCCAGCATTTT. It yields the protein CASSPTGEQPQHF.

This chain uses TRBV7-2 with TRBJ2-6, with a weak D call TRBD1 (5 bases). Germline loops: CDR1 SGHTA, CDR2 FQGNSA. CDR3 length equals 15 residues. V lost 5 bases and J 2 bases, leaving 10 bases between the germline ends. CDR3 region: CASSTQGTGANVLTF. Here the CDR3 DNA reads TGTGCCAGCAGCACCCAGGGAACTGGGGCCAACGTCCTGACTTTC.

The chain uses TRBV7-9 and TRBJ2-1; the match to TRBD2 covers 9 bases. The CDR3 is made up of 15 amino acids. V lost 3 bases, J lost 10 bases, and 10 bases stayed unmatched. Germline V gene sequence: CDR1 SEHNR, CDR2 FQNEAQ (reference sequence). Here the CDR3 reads CASSFGTSIVSEQFF. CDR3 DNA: TGTGCCAGCAGCTTTGGGACTAGCATAGTGTCCGAGCAGTTCTTC.

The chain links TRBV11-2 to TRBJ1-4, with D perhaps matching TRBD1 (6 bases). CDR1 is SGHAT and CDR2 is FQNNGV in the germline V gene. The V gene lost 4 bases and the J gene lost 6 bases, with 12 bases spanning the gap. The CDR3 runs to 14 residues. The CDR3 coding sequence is TGTGCCAGCAGCTCCCAGGGGCTGTATGAAAAACTGTTTTTT. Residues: CASSSQGLYEKLFF. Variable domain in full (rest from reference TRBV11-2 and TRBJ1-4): EAGVAQSPRYKIIEKRQSVAFWCNPISGHATLYWYQQILGQGPKLLIQFQNNGVVDDSQLPKDRFSAERLKGVDSTLKIQPAKLEDSAVYLCASSSQGLYEKLFFGSGTQLSVL.

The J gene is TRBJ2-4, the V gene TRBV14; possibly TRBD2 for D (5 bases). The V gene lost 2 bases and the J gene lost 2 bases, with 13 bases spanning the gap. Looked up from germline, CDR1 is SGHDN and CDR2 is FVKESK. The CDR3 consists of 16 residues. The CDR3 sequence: CASSQSLGVSKNIQYF. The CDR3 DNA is TGTGCCAGCAGCCAATCACTGGGAGTATCCAAAAACATTCAGTACTTC.

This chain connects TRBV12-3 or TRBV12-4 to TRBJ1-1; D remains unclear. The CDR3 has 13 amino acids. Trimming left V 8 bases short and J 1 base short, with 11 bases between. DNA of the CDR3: TGTGCCAGCGTCCGGCAGGCGAACACTGAAGCTTTCTTT. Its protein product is CASVRQANTEAFF.

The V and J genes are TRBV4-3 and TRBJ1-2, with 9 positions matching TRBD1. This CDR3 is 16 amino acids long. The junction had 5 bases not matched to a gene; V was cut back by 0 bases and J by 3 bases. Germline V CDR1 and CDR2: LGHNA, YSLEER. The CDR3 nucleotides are TGCGCCAGCAGCCAAGAGGGACAGGGTCGGCACTATGGCTACACCTTC. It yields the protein CASSQEGQGRHYGYTF.

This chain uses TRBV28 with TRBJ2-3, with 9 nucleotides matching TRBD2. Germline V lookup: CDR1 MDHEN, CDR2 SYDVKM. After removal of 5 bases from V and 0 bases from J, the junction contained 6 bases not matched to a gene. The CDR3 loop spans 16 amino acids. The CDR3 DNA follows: TGTGCCAGCAGTCCTTACACTAGCGGGAGCACAGATACGCAGTATTTT. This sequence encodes CASSPYTSGSTDTQYF.

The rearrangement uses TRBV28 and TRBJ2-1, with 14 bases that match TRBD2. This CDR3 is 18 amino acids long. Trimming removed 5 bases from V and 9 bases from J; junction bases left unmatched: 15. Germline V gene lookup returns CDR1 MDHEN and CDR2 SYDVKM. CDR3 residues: CASSPALTSGRANGEQFF. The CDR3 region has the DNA TGTGCCAGCAGTCCCGCTCTGACTAGCGGGAGGGCAAACGGTGAGCAGTTCTTC.

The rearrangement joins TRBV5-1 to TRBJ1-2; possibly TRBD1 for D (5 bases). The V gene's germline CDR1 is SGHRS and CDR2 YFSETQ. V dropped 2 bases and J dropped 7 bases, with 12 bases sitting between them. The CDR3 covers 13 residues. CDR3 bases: TGCGCCAGCAGCTTAGTCGGGGGAACTGGCTACACCTTC. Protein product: CASSLVGGTGYTF.

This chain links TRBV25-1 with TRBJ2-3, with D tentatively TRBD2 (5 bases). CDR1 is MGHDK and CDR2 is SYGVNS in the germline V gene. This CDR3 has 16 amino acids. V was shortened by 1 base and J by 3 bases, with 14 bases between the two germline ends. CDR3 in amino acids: CASSEFGGWATDTQYF. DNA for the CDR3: TGTGCCAGCAGTGAATTCGGCGGGTGGGCTACAGATACGCAGTATTTT.

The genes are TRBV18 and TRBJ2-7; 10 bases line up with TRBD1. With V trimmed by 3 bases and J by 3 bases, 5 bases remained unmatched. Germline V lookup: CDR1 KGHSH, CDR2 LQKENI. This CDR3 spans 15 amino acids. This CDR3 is CASSPGTGENYEQYF. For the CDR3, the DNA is TGTGCCAGCTCACCCGGGACAGGGGAGAACTACGAGCAGTACTTC.

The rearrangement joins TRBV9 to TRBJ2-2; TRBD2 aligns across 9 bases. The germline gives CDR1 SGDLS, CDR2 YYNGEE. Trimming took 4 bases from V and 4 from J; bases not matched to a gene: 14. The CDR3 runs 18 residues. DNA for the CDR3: TGTGCCAGCAGCTTCAACCTGGCGGGGGGGAGCGGCACCGGGGAGCTGTTTTTT. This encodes CASSFNLAGGSGTGELFF.